This T cell receptor beta chain was recovered during a study of blood T cell repertoires in COVID-19. As for the study in general: Acute and convalescent COVID-19 specimens originated in the United States, Italy and Spain. Sample material is recorded as cDNA or gDNA derived from T cells, B-cell-depleted T cells, or PBMCs.

As handled by the study authors: Estimation of nucleated cell counts relied on the amplification of reference gene primers. This table comes from immunoSEQ multiplex PCR, and its TCRdb copy is limited to in-frame clones, with some not included. D and trimming were read from the DNA, whereas the V and J calls and clone size are those reported in that table. The table lists about 310,000 clones, over 75% of them singletons. The CDR3 sequence is 13 residues long. V lost 6 bases and J lost 4, with 12 bases in between. This TCR came from a woman between 45 and 60 years old who had recovered from COVID-19. The chain combines TRBV12-3 or TRBV12-4 with TRBJ1-1; TRBD1 might be the D (6 bases). Specimen: peripheral blood. In DNA, the CDR3 is TGTGCCAGCAGCAGCCAGGGGCCCACTGAAGCTTTCTTT. It translates to CASSSQGPTEAFF.